Listed below are T cell receptor beta chains from one sample, sequenced in a study of graft-versus-host responses after intestinal transplantation. These receptors lack a known antigen. Generated by immunoSEQ multiplex PCR, the TCRdb table keeps only in-frame clones and is missing some. Of roughly 39,000 clones listed, roughly 96% are singletons. Sample: unstimulated CD8+ T cells sorted from spleen or lymph node cells, taken before transplant. Source of these receptors: a human donor who was the organ donor for an intestinal transplant. Both conserved end residues are part of each CDR3. A D gene is named only where the DNA matches it firmly. Rows may omit the clone size; those that give it use once, few, many or a size class.

j_call,d_call,v_call,clone_size,cdr3_nt,cdr3_aa
TRBJ1-1,TRBD1,TRBV9,NA,TGTGCCAGCAGCCCCGGACAGGGTCTTGCTTTCTTT,CASSPGQGLAFF
TRBJ2-1,TRBD2,TRBV7-2,NA,TGTGCCAGCAGCACGAGCGGGGGGCTCTACAATGAGCAGTTCTTC,CASSTSGGLYNEQFF
TRBJ1-4,NA,TRBV27,NA,TGTGCCAGCCGAACCCTAGGGGGAGGGAATGAAAAACTGTTTTTT,CASRTLGGGNEKLFF
TRBJ2-2,TRBD1,TRBV7-2,NA,TGTGCCAGCAGCTATTTGACAGGGCTTGGGACCGGGGAGCTGTTTTTT,CASSYLTGLGTGELFF
TRBJ1-2,NA,TRBV29-1,NA,TGCAGCGTTGAAGTCTCCGGGAATGGCTACACCTTC,CSVEVSGNGYTF
TRBJ2-7,TRBD2,TRBV4-3,once,TGCGCCAGCAGCCAAGGGACTAGCGAGCAGTACTTC,CASSQGTSEQYF
TRBJ2-2,TRBD2,TRBV7-2,NA,TGTGCCAGCAGCTTAGACCCATCTAGCGGGGAGAACACCGGGGAGCTGTTTTTT,CASSLDPSSGENTGELFF
TRBJ2-7,TRBD2,TRBV15,NA,TGTGCCACCAGCACCCGACTAGCCCGCGAGCAGTACTTC,CATSTRLAREQYF
TRBJ1-1,NA,TRBV6-5,NA,TGTGCCAGCAGTTACCTGGGGACTGAAGCTTTCTTT,CASSYLGTEAFF
TRBJ1-6,NA,TRBV5-1,once,TGCGCCAGCAGCCTTACAGGAGATAATTCACCCCTCCACTTT,CASSLTGDNSPLHF
TRBJ2-3,TRBD2,TRBV11-2,NA,TGTGCCAGCAGCTTAGACGGACTAGACACAGATACGCAGTATTTT,CASSLDGLDTDTQYF
TRBJ2-7,TRBD2,TRBV28,NA,TGTGCCAGCAGTTTATCTAGCGGGGGGGGGATCTACGAGCAGTACTTC,CASSLSSGGGIYEQYF
TRBJ1-6,TRBD1,TRBV6-5,NA,TGTGCCAGCAGTCCGACAGGGGACTCACCCCTCCACTTT,CASSPTGDSPLHF
TRBJ2-1,NA,TRBV5-1,once,TGCGCCAGCAGCCCCTGGGGGCCCAGGGGTCACAATGAGCAGTTCTTC,CASSPWGPRGHNEQFF
TRBJ1-1,NA,TRBV9,NA,TGTGCCAGCAGCGTTTCTGGCAGCCTGAACACTGAAGCTTTCTTT,CASSVSGSLNTEAFF
TRBJ2-5,NA,TRBV19,NA,TGTGCCAGTAGCAATGGGGACATTGGAGAGACCCAGTACTTC,CASSNGDIGETQYF
TRBJ2-1,NA,TRBV4-1,NA,TGCGCCAGCGGACTACGGGACAGCTCCTACAATGAGCAGTTCTTC,CASGLRDSSYNEQFF
TRBJ1-6,NA,TRBV19,NA,TGTGCCAGTAGTCGGTTGTCGATCGACAGGAGCTCCTATAATTCACCCCTCCACTTT,CASSRLSIDRSSYNSPLHF
TRBJ1-4,TRBD1,TRBV6-5,NA,TGTGCCAGCAGGGGGGACAGGGGAAAACTGTTTTTT,CASRGDRGKLFF
TRBJ1-2,TRBD1,TRBV5-5,NA,TGTGCCAGCAGCTCACAGGGGGAGGTTAACTATGGCTACACCTTC,CASSSQGEVNYGYTF
TRBJ2-1,NA,TRBV21-1,NA,TGTGCCAGCAGCGCCTCCGGGGGGTTCTTC,CASSASGGFF
TRBJ2-2,NA,TRBV7-9,NA,TGTGCCAGCAGCTTAGGGGCTACGAACACCGGGGAGCTGTTTTTT,CASSLGATNTGELFF
TRBJ1-2,NA,TRBV27,NA,TGTGCCAGCAGTTTATCGGGGGGCGGCTATGGCTACACCTTC,CASSLSGGGYGYTF
TRBJ2-5,TRBD2,TRBV2,NA,TGTGCCAGCAGTGAAGGAATTGCTAGCGGAGAGACCCAGTACTTC,CASSEGIASGETQYF